This TCR beta chain was profiled in a study of blood T cell repertoires in COVID-19. In the study overall: Some COVID-19 samples were acute and others convalescent; all came from the United States, Italy and Spain. The analysed material was cDNA or gDNA that came from T cells, B-cell-depleted T cells, or PBMCs.

The CDR3 extends over 14 amino acids. V lost 2 bases and J lost 5, with 10 bases in between. Germline V CDR1 and CDR2: LNHDA, SQIVND (reference sequence). Grouping used clinical history reported by participants in a survey and questionnaire. The study counted Cohort 3 donors as recovered given two negative PCRs, clearance, or symptom resolution. The table came from immunoSEQ multiplex PCR; TCRdb's copy has only in-frame clones and leaves some out. Of 200,000 to 300,000 clones in the sample, roughly 82% are singletons; the top ten hold approximately 2%. The specimen was PBMCs or T cells enriched from blood (not recorded which). The gene calls are TRBV19 and TRBJ2-1; tentatively, D is TRBD2 (6 bases). This sequence originates from a woman aged 45-65 years who had recovered from COVID-19. The CDR3 nucleotides read TGTGCCAGTAGTATACGGGGGATGAACAATGAGCAGTTCTTC. Its protein is CASSIRGMNNEQFF.